The 7 T cell receptor beta chains in this list originate from one sample, sequenced in a study of blood T cell repertoires in COVID-19. Profiled with immunoSEQ multiplex PCR; TCRdb holds only in-frame clones, not every one. Of 90,000 to 150,000 clones listed, roughly 84% are singletons. Source material: peripheral blood. These TCRs come from a man aged 55 to 70 with acute or convalescent COVID-19.

The rearrangement joins TRBV5-8 to TRBJ2-2, with 9 bases aligning to TRBD1. With V trimmed by 2 bases and J by 6 bases, 11 bases remained unmatched. The CDR3 length is 17 residues. CDR1 is SGHTS, CDR2 YDEGEE, per germline. The CDR3 nucleotides are TGTGCCAGCAGCTTATACCGGGGACAGGGAGAGCCCGGGGAGCTGTTTTTT. Amino acids: CASSLYRGQGEPGELFF.

This chain uses TRBV10-2 with TRBJ2-7; 11 bases are shared with TRBD2. The CDR3 has 13 residues. The V segment lost 9 bases and the J segment 7 bases; nucleotides outside the gene matches: 8. Germline V gives CDR1 WSHSY, CDR2 SAAADI. CDR3 DNA sequence: TGCGCCAGTTTAGCGGGAGGGCCTGGGGAGCAGTACTTC. This translates into CASLAGGPGEQYF.

V usage is TRBV6-1 and J usage is TRBJ2-7; 9 bases map to TRBD1. Germline V gene sequence: CDR1 MNHNS, CDR2 SASEGT. The CDR3 is 13 residues long. V shed 5 bases, J shed 3 bases, and the junction held 2 bases outside the gene matches. CDR3 residues: CASSWDRDYEQYF. CDR3 DNA sequence: TGTGCCAGCAGTTGGGACAGGGACTACGAGCAGTACTTC.

The chain couples TRBV7-2 to TRBJ1-3; tentatively, D is TRBD1 (5 bases). Germline lookup yields CDR1 SGHTA and CDR2 FQGNSA. This CDR3 spans 12 amino acids. Trimming cost V 4 bases and J 9 bases, with 10 bases left between them. The CDR3 here is CASSYPGSTIYF. The CDR3 nucleotides are TGTGCCAGCAGCTATCCAGGGTCCACCATATATTTT.

The chain uses TRBV12-3 or TRBV12-4 and TRBJ2-5; TRBD2 might be the D (5 bases). This CDR3 spans 13 amino acids. V gave up 6 bases and J gave up 2 bases, with 10 bases separating them. Written as DNA, the CDR3 is TGTGCCAGCAGCCCTAGCCTTCAAGAGACCCAGTACTTC. Amino acid sequence: CASSPSLQETQYF.

This clone was observed a few times. The genes are TRBV6-2 or TRBV6-3 and TRBJ2-1; D is ambiguous. The germline CDR1 and CDR2 sequences are MNHEY and SVGEGT. The V gene lost 6 bases and the J gene lost 8 bases, with 8 bases spanning the gap. CDR3 length: 11 amino acids. CDR3 bases: TGTGCCAGCAGCCCCTTCGATGAGCAGTTCTTC. It codes for CASSPFDEQFF.

The rearrangement joins TRBV11-2 to TRBJ1-4; 10 bases are shared with TRBD1. CDR3 size: 16 residues. Germline V gives CDR1 SGHAT, CDR2 FQNNGV. V trimming: 4 bases; J trimming: 3 bases; junction bases outside the gene matches: 5. In DNA form, the CDR3 reads TGTGCCAGCAGCTCCCGACAGGGGGCGGCTAATGAAAAACTGTTTTTT. Its translation is CASSSRQGAANEKLFF.